This TCR beta chain was retrieved from a study of shared clonotypes between healthy human individuals. With respect to this clone: Other DNA sequences within the sample encode an identical CDR3.

Generated by immunoSEQ multiplex PCR, the TCRdb table keeps only in-frame clones and is missing some. The data contain roughly 2.4 million clones, about 94% of them singletons. Germline assignment: CDR1 DFQATT and CDR2 SNEGSKA (reference sequence). CDR3 length: 11 amino acids. The V end lost 3 bases, the J end lost 4 bases, and 6 bases lay between the germline ends. V and J are TRBV20-1 and TRBJ2-5; D is ambiguous. Source material: naive CD4+ T cells sorted from blood. Regarding subset: CD45RA+ positively selected. The sequence derives from a man aged 18 to 29 in good health. CDR3 nucleotide sequence: TGCAGTGCTAGGGCCCCAGAGACCCAGTACTTC. Amino acid sequence: CSARAPETQYF.